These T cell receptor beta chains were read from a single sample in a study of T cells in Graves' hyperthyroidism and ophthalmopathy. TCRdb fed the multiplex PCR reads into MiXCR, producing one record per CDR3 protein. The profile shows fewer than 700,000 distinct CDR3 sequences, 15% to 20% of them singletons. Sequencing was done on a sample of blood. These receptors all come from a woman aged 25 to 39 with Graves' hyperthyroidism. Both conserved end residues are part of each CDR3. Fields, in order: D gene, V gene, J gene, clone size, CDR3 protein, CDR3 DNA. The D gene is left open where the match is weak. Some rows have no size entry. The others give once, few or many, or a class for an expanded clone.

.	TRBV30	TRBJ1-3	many	CAWSVSGAAGNTIYF	TGTGCCTGGAGTGTATCTGGGGCAGCTGGAAACACCATATATTTT
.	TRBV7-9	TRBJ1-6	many	CASSIGNSNSPLHF	TGTGCCAGCAGTATAGGGAATTCGAATTCACCCCTCCACTTT
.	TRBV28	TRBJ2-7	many	CASGTMELHSYEQYF	TGTGCCAGTGGGACCATGGAGTTGCACTCCTACGAGCAGTACTTC
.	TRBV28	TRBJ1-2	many	CASSETNRLGYTF	TGTGCCAGCAGCGAAACGAACAGGCTTGGCTACACCTTC
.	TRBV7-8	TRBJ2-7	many	CASSLRLRYYEQYF	TGTGCCAGCAGCCTACGTTTGAGATACTACGAGCAGTACTTC
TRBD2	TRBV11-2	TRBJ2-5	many	CASTPVGLAGQETQYF	TGTGCCAGCACCCCCGTCGGGCTAGCGGGACAAGAGACCCAGTACTTC
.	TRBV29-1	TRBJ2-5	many	CSVWREETQYF	TGCAGCGTTTGGAGGGAAGAGACCCAGTACTTC
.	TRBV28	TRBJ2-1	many	CASSQWLNEQFF	TGTGCCAGCAGCCAGTGGTTAAATGAGCAGTTCTTC
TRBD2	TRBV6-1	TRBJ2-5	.	CASRRLADQETQYF	TGTGCCAGCAGAAGACTAGCGGACCAAGAGACCCAGTACTTC
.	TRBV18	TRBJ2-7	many	CASSLSPGTYEQYF	TGTGCCAGCTCACTCTCGCCGGGCACCTACGAGCAGTACTTC
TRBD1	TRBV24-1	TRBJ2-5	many	CATSTRQGLQETQYF	TGTGCCACCAGTACCCGACAGGGTTTGCAAGAGACCCAGTACTTC
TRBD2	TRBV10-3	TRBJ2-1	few	CATSGGSSYNEQFF	TGTGCCACTAGCGGGGGGAGCTCCTACAATGAGCAGTTCTTC